What follows is one T cell receptor beta chain and its context. Antigen unknown. Profiling relied on immunoSEQ multiplex PCR, and the TCRdb table lists in-frame clones only, not all of them. This sample carries 55,000 to 75,000 clones, 75% to 90% of them seen once, and the ten largest clones take roughly 22%. The data were obtained in a study of T cell responses to AZD1222 COVID-19 vaccine. The CDR3 runs to 14 residues. The ends were cut back, 5 bases at V and 11 bases at J, with 21 bases in the middle. CDR1 is SEHNR, CDR2 FQNEAQ, per germline (reference sequence). Regarding the study as a whole: Unmutated variant regions are reportedly the target of nearly half of TCRs that are spike-specific. CD4 TCRs linked to vaccination spanned spike, dominating at 160-218 and 743-854.

The chain carries TRBV7-9 and TRBJ1-1; no reliable D call. Sequencing was performed on peripheral blood, taken on day 0 of AZD1222 vaccination. The source of this sequence is an adult in good health. In DNA form, the CDR3 reads TGTGCCAGCAGCCCCGCCGGAACAAGCCGGCGGGCTTTCTTT. Translating gives CASSPAGTSRRAFF.